This T cell receptor beta chain is drawn from a study of blood T cell repertoires in COVID-19. Germline CDR1 is LNHNV and CDR2 is YYDKDF (reference sequence). CDR3 size: 16 residues. The V and J ends lost 8 bases and 1 base, in that order; junction bases with no gene match: 11. Enrollees, roughly 18 to 90 years old, lived in some 24 US areas. In the authors' workflow: It was from reference gene primer amplification that nucleated cell counts were estimated. This table comes from immunoSEQ multiplex PCR, and its TCRdb copy is limited to in-frame clones, with some not included. From that table come the V and J calls and clone size; the DNA was used to work out D and trimming. The table records 250,000 to 350,000 clones, roughly 90% of them present only once.

The clonotype comes from a woman in her forties or fifties who had been exposed to COVID-19. Input material: PBMCs or T cells enriched from blood (not recorded which). This rearrangement joins TRBV15 to TRBJ2-1, with 7 bases fitting TRBD2. The CDR3 spells CATGEWGGGSYNEQFF. CDR3 DNA sequence: TGTGCCACCGGAGAGTGGGGGGGAGGGTCCTACAATGAGCAGTTCTTC.